The present TCR beta chain was sequenced within a study of vaccination effects on CD4 cells after COVID-19. Comments on this clone: What it binds is not known.

Isolating CD4+ T cells followed 9 to 11 days of culture. The authors replaced half the medium with IL-2 medium on days 3 and 7. Study results and limitations: Marked clonal contraction of infection- and vaccine-induced clones was seen late after vaccination.

V lost 5 bases and J lost 8, with 16 bases in between. CDR1 and CDR2 from the germline V gene are SQVTM and ANQGSEA. This CDR3 spans 13 amino acids. Clones were read by immunoSEQ multiplex PCR, and TCRdb kept only the in-frame ones, dropping some. The sample shows tens of thousands of clones, roughly 73% of them seen only once. Source: CD4+ T cells from PBMCs cultured without peptide, taken before COVID-19 vaccination. V and J are TRBV29-1 and TRBJ2-1; D is perhaps TRBD1 (6 bases). The sequence was collected from a human donor who received a COVID-19 vaccine. CDR3 region: CSVNRDIRHEQFF. CDR3 bases: TGCAGCGTTAACAGGGATATACGCCATGAGCAGTTCTTC.